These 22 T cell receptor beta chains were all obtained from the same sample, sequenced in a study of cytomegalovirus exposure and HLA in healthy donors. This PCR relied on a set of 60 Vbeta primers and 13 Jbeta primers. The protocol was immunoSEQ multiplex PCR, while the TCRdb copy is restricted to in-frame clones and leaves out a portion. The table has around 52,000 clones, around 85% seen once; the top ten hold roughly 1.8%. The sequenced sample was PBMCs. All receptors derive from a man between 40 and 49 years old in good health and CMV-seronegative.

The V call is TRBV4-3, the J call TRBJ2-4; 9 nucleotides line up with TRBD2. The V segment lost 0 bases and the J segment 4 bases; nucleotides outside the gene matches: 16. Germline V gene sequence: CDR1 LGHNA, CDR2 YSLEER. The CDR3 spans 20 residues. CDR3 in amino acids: CASSQDLSLVAGGIKNIQYF. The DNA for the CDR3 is TGCGCCAGCAGCCAAGATCTTAGTTTAGTGGCGGGGGGGATAAAAAACATTCAGTACTTC.

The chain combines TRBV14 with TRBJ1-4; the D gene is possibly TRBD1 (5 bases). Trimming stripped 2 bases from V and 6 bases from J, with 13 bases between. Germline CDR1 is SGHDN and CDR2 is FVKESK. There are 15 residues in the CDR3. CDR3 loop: CASSQYSWGDEKLFF. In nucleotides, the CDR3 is TGTGCCAGCAGCCAATACTCCTGGGGGGATGAAAAACTGTTTTTT.

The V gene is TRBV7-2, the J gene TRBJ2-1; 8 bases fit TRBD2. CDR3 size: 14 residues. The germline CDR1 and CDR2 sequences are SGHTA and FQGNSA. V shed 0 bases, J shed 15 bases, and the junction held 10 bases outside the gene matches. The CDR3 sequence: CASSLAFPGGFSFF. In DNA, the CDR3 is TGTGCCAGCAGCTTAGCTTTCCCGGGGGGGTTTTCGTTCTTC.

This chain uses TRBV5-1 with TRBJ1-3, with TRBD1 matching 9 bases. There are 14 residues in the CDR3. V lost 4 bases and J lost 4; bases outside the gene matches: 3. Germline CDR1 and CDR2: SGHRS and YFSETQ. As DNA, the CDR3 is TGCGCCAGCAGCCCCGGGACAGGGGGAAACACCATATATTTT. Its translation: CASSPGTGGNTIYF.

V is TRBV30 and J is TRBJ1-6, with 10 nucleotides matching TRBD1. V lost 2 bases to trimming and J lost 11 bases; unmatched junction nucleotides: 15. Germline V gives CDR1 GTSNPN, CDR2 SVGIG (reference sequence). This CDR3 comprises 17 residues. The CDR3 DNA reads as TGTGCCTGGAGTCGTCCCGGGACAGGGGCCCTACGGACACCCCTCCACTTT. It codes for CAWSRPGTGALRTPLHF.

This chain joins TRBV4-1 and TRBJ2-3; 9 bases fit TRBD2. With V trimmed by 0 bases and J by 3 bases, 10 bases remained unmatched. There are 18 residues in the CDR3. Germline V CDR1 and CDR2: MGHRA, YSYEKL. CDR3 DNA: TGCGCCAGCAGCCAAGATGAGGAGGCTAGCGGGGTAACAGATACGCAGTATTTT. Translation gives CASSQDEEASGVTDTQYF.

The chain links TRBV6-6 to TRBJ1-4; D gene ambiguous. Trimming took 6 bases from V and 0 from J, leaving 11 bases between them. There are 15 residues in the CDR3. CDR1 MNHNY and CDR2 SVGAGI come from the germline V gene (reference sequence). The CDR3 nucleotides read TGTGCCAGCAGCTCCGGGGATGCAACTAATGAAAAACTGTTTTTT. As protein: CASSSGDATNEKLFF.

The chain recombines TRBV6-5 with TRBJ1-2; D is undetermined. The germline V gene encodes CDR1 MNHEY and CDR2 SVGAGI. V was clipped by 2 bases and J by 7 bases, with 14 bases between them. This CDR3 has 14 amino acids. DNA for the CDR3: TGTGCCAGCAGTTACCGAAGTGGGGAGGGTGGCTACACCTTC. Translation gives CASSYRSGEGGYTF.

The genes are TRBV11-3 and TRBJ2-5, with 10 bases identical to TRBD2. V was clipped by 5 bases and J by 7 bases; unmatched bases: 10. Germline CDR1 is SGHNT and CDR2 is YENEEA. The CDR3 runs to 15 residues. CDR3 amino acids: CASSKELAGSGTQYF. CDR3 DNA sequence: TGTGCCAGCAGCAAGGAACTAGCGGGGTCGGGGACCCAGTACTTC.

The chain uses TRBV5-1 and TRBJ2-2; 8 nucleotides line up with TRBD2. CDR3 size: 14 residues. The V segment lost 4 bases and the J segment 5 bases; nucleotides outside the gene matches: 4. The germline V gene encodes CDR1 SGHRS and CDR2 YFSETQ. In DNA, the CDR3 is TGCGCCAGCAGCCCGCGGGGGGCAACCGGGGAGCTGTTTTTT. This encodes CASSPRGATGELFF.

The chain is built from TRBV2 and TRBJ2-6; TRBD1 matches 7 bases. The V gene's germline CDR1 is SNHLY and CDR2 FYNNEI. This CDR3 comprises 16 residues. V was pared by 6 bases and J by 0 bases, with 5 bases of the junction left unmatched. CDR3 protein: CASRTTGLSGANVLTF. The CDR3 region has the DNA TGTGCCAGCAGAACGACAGGGCTCTCTGGGGCCAACGTCCTGACTTTC.

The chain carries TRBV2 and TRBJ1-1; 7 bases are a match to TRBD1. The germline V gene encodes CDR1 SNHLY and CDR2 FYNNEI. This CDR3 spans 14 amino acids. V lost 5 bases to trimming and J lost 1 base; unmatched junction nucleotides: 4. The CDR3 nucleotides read TGTGCCAGCAGTCGGGACAGTCAGAACACTGAAGCTTTCTTT. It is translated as CASSRDSQNTEAFF. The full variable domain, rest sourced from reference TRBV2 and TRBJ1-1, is EPEVTQTPSHQVTQMGQEVILRCVPISNHLYFYWYRQILGQKVEFLVSFYNNEISEKSEIFDDQFSVERPDGSNFTLKIRSTKLEDSAMYFCASSRDSQNTEAFFGQGTRLTVV.

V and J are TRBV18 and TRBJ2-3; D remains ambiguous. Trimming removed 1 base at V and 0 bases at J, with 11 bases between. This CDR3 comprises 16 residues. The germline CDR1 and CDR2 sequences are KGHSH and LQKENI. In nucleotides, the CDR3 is TGTGCCAGCTCACCACAAAAGACTCTTAGCACAGATACGCAGTATTTT. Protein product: CASSPQKTLSTDTQYF.

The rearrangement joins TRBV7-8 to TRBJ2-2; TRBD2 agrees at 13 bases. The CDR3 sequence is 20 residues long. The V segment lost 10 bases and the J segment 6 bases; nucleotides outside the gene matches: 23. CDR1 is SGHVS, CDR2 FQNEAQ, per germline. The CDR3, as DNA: TGTGCCACAAACAACACATTAGTAGAACTAGCGGGGGGGCCTTCCGGGGAGCTGTTTTTT. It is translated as CATNNTLVELAGGPSGELFF.

The CDR3 coding sequence is TGCGCCAGCAGCCAAGGTCTCTCGAGCGGGGGGAGCTACGAGCAGTACTTC. Translating it yields CASSQGLSSGGSYEQYF. The rearrangement joins TRBV4-3 to TRBJ2-7; the match to TRBD2 covers 9 bases. The CDR3 has 17 residues. After removal of 1 base from V and 3 bases from J, the junction contained 10 bases not matched to a gene. Germline loops: CDR1 LGHNA, CDR2 YSLEER.

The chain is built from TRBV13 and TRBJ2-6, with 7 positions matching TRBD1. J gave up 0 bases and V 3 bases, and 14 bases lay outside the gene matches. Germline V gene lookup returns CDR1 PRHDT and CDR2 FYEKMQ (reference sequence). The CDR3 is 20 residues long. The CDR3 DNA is TGTGCCAGCAGCTTTCTGTTAGAGGGACAGATCAACTCTGGGGCCAACGTCCTGACTTTC. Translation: CASSFLLEGQINSGANVLTF.

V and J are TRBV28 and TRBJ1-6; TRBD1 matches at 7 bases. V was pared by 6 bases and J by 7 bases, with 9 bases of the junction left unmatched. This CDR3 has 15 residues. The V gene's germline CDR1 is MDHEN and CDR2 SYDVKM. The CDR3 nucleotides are TGTGCCAGCAGGGAGGAGACAGGGAAGAATTCACCCCTCCACTTT. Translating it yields CASREETGKNSPLHF.

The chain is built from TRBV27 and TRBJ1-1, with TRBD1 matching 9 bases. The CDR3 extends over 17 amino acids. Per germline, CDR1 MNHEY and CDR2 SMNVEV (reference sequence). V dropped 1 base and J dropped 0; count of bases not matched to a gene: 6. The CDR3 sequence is CASSLLGQGKMNTEAFF. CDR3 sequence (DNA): TGTGCCAGCAGTTTATTAGGACAGGGGAAGATGAACACTGAAGCTTTCTTT.

The CDR3 loop reads CASKISGGGNTGELFF. The CDR3 DNA follows: TGCGCCAGCAAGATTAGCGGGGGCGGGAACACCGGGGAGCTGTTTTTT. The gene calls are TRBV5-1 and TRBJ2-2, with 9 bases fitting TRBD2. The CDR3 extends over 16 amino acids. Per germline, CDR1 SGHRS and CDR2 YFSETQ. Trimming removed 6 bases from V and 1 base from J; junction bases left unmatched: 7.

The chain's CDR3 is CASSMPGANYGYTF. The CDR3 coding sequence is TGTGCCAGTAGTATGCCAGGTGCTAACTATGGCTACACCTTC. The chain recombines TRBV19 with TRBJ1-2; D remains unclear. Germline values: CDR1 LNHDA, CDR2 SQIVND (reference sequence). The CDR3 is 14 amino acids. The V end lost 3 bases, the J end lost 0 bases, and 8 bases lay between the germline ends.

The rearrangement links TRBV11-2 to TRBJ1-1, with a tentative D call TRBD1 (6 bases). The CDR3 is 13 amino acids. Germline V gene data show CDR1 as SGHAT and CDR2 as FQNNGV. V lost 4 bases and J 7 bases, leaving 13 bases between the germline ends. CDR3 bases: TGTGCCAGCAGCTCAAAAAGGGGGAGTGAAGCTTTCTTT. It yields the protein CASSSKRGSEAFF.

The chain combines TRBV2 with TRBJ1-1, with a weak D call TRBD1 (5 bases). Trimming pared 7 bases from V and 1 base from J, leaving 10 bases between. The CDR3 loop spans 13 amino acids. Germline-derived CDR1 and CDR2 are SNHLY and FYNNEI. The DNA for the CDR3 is TGTGCCAGCACCGGCCAGGGGAACACTGAAGCTTTCTTT. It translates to CASTGQGNTEAFF.